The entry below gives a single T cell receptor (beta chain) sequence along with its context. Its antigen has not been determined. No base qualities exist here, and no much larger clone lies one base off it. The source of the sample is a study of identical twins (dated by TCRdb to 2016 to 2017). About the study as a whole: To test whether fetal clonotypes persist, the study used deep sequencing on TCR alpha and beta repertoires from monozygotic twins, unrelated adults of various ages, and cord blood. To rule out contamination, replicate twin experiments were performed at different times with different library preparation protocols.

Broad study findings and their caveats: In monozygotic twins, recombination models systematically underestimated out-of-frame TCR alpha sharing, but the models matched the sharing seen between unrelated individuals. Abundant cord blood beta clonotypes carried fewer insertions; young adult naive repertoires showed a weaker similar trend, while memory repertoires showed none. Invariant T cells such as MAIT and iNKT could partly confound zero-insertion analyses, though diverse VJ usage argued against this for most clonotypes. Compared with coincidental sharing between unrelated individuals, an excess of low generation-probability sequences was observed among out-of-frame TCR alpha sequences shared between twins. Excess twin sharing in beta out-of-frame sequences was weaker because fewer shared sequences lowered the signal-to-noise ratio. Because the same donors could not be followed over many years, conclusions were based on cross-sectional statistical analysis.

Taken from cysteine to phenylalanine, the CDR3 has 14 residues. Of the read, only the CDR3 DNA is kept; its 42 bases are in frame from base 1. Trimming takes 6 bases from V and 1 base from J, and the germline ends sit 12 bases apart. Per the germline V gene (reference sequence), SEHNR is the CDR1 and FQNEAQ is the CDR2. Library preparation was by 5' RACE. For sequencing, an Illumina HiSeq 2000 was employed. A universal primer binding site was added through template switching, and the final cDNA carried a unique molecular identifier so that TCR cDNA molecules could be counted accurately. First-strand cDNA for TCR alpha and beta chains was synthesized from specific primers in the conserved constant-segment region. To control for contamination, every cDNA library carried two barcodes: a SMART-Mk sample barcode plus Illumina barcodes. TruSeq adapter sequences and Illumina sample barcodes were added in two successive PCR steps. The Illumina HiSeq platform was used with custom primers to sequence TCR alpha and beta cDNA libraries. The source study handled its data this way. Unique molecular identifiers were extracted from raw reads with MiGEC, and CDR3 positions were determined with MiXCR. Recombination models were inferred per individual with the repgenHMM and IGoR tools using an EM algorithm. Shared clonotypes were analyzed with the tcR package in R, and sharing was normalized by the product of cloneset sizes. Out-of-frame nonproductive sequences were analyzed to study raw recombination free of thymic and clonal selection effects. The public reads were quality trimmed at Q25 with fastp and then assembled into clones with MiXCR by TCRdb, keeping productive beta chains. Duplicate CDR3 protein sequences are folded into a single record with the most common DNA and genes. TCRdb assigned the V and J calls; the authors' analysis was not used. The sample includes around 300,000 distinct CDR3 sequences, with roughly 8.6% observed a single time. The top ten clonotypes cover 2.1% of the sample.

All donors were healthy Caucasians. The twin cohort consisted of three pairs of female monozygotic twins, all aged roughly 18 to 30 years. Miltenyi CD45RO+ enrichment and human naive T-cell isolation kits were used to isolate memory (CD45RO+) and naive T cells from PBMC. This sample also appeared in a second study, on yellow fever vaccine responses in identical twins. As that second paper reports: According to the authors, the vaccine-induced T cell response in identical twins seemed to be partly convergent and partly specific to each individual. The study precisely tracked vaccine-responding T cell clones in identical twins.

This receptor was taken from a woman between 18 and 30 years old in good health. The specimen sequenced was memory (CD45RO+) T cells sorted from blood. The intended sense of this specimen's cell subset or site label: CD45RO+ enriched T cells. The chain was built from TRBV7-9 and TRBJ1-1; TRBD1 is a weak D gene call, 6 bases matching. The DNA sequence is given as TGTGCCAGCAGTGACAGGCTTTCGAACACTGAAGCTTTCTTT. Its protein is CASSDRLSNTEAFF.